This TCR beta chain was sequenced during a study of CD8+ T cells in alopecia areata. Study-level results: Uncertainty remains about how baseline CD8+ expansion links to response, with one nonresponder.

Germline-derived CDR1 and CDR2 are MGHDK and SYGVNS. V was cut by 7 bases and J by 5 bases, with 11 bases left in between. The CDR3 is 13 residues long. For this clone: Its matching antigen is unknown.

Reverse transcribed after extraction, RNA yielded cDNA as the sequencing template. Clones were sequenced by immunoSEQ multiplex PCR, and TCRdb holds only the in-frame ones, with some missing. The sample holds some 150,000 clones, less than 75% seen once. The treatment here: oral pan-JAK inhibitor, 5-10 mg twice daily. The TCR sequence derives from a human donor with alopecia areata. The V call is TRBV25-1, the J call TRBJ1-4, with a possible D match to TRBD1 (6 bases). Specimen: CD4+ T cells sorted from blood, collected at approximately week 55, from a patient treated with tofacitinib. The CDR3, as DNA: TGTGCCAGCAAGATTACAGGGAATGAAAAACTGTTTTTT. As protein: CASKITGNEKLFF. Based on the CDR3 plus reference TRBV25-1 and TRBJ1-4, the full variable domain is EADIYQTPRYLVIGTGKKITLECSQTMGHDKMYWYQQDPGMELHLIHYSYGVNSTEKGDLSSESTVSRIRTEHFPLTLESARPSHTSQYLCASKITGNEKLFFGSGTQLSVL.